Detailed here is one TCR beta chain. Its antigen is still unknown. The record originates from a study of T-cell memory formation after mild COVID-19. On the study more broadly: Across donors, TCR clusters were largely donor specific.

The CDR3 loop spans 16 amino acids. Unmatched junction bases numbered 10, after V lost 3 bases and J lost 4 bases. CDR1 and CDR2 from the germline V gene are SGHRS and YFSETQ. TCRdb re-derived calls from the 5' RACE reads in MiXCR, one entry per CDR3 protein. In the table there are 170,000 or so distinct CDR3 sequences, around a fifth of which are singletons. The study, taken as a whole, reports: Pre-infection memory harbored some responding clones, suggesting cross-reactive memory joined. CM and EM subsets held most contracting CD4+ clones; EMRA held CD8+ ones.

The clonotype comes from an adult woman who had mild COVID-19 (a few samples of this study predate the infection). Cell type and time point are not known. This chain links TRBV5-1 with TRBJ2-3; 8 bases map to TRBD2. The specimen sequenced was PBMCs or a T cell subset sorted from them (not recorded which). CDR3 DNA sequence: TGCGCCAGCAGCTCTAGACGGGGGGGTTTAGCAGATACGCAGTATTTT. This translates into CASSSRRGGLADTQYF.